These T cell receptor beta chains were read from a single sample in a study of T cell repertoires in ileal Crohn's disease. Some clones are missing from TCRdb's copy, which holds only in-frame ones; the method was immunoSEQ multiplex PCR. The sample lists more than 13,000 clones, over 70% occurring once. The sample consisted of ileal tissue. These receptors came from an adult with Crohn's disease. Both conserved end residues are part of each CDR3. A D gene is named only where the DNA matches it firmly. A row's size may be missing; if present it is once, few, many or a size class.

TRBJ1-6 NA 15 NA TRBV19 TGTGCCAGCCGGGACCCCGTCTCCTATAATTCACCCCTCCACTTT CASRDPVSYNSPLHF
TRBJ1-3 NA 15 NA TRBV4-2 TGTGCCAGCAGCCCACGGACAGACTCTGGAAACACCATATATTTT CASSPRTDSGNTIYF
TRBJ1-1 few 14 TRBD1 TRBV19 TGTGCCAGTAGTATAGATCTTAGGGGGCCTGAAGCTTTCTTT CASSIDLRGPEAFF
TRBJ1-1 few 16 TRBD1 TRBV19 TGTGCCAGTAGTCCGAGAAGGACAGGGGTGGGCACTGAAGCTTTCTTT CASSPRRTGVGTEAFF
TRBJ2-1 NA 14 TRBD2 TRBV6-6 TGTGCCAGCAGCACCCGGGGGAGGGGAGGTGAGCAGTTCTTC CASSTRGRGGEQFF
TRBJ2-6 once 20 TRBD2 TRBV2 TGTGCCAGCAGTAAGATTCTAGCGGGGGGTCCCTCGTCTGGGGCCAACGTCCTGACTTTC CASSKILAGGPSSGANVLTF
TRBJ1-1 NA 18 TRBD1 TRBV7-2 TGTGCCAGCAGGTCCCGACCGGGACAGGGGGCTCTCTCCACTGAAGCTTTCTTT CASRSRPGQGALSTEAFF
TRBJ1-2 NA 13 NA TRBV6-5 TGTGCCAGCACCCCTGACAGATCCTATGGCTACACCTTC CASTPDRSYGYTF
TRBJ2-7 NA 14 NA TRBV5-1 TGCGCCAGCAGCTTAGGGCAGGTCACCTACGAGCAGTACTTC CASSLGQVTYEQYF
TRBJ1-2 NA 16 NA TRBV19 TGTGCCAGTAGTTTAGAGGGTTGGGGGCCGGACTATGGCTACACCTTC CASSLEGWGPDYGYTF
TRBJ1-4 NA 15 NA TRBV5-1 TGCGCCAGCAGCTTGAATTCGGCATCTAATGAAAAACTGTTTTTT CASSLNSASNEKLFF
TRBJ2-2 few 13 NA TRBV14 TGTGCCAGCAGCCGATCCCGCACCGGGGAGCTGTTTTTT CASSRSRTGELFF
TRBJ1-6 few 15 NA TRBV6-1 TGTGCCAGCGGCGTCCTGACAGCGGTCAATTCACCCCTCCACTTT CASGVLTAVNSPLHF
TRBJ1-3 NA 13 NA TRBV7-2 TGTGCCAGCAGTCTCGCCCTAGAAAACACCATATATTTT CASSLALENTIYF
TRBJ2-3 NA 16 NA TRBV5-1 TGCGCCAGCAGCCCCCAATATTCAGGGGATTCTTCAGCGCAGTATTTT CASSPQYSGDSSAQYF
TRBJ2-1 NA 15 TRBD2 TRBV2 TGTGCCAGCGGTAAAGCGGGGGGGAGGTACAATGAGCAGTTCTTC CASGKAGGRYNEQFF
TRBJ2-5 few 14 NA TRBV30 TGTGCCTGGAGTTTCGGCCTAGGGGGAGAGACCCAGTACTTC CAWSFGLGGETQYF
TRBJ1-6 NA 15 NA TRBV4-1 TGCGCCAGCAGCCAAGAGGAGACATATAATTCACCCCTCCACTTT CASSQEETYNSPLHF
TRBJ2-7 NA 16 TRBD1 TRBV28 TGTGCCAGCAGTCCGTCCCCCGGGACAGGGGGCCACGAGCAGTACTTC CASSPSPGTGGHEQYF
TRBJ1-4 NA 15 TRBD1 TRBV25-1 TGTGCCAGCAGGGGACAGGGTGGGGGTAATGAAAAACTGTTTTTT CASRGQGGGNEKLFF
TRBJ1-1 NA 15 NA TRBV27 TGTGCCAGCAGTTTTAAGAGGGTCGGGGGCACTGAAGCTTTCTTT CASSFKRVGGTEAFF
TRBJ1-2 medium-sized 13 NA TRBV29-1 TGCAGCGTTGTCACAGGGACGTTAGGTGGCTACACCTTC CSVVTGTLGGYTF
TRBJ2-3 NA 15 NA TRBV6-1 TGTGCCAGCAGTGAACAGACAGCTAGCACAGATACGCAGTATTTT CASSEQTASTDTQYF
TRBJ2-1 NA 17 TRBD2 TRBV10-3 TGTGCCATCAGTCTAAGACTAGCGGGAGACCCCTACAATGAGCAGTTCTTC CAISLRLAGDPYNEQFF
TRBJ2-1 NA 15 NA TRBV11-2 TGTGCCAGCAGCACCCTGCGGGGCTCTTACAATGAGCAGTTCTTC CASSTLRGSYNEQFF
TRBJ2-5 NA 14 NA TRBV5-6 TGTGCCAGCAGCCCGCTTCAGGGAGAAGAGACCCAGTACTTC CASSPLQGEETQYF